The source of this TCR beta chain is a study of blood T cells in healthy people across ages. Next came a second PCR, run for roughly 6 to 11 cycles, which used a sample-barcoded 5' primer along with a J-beta primer mix. TCRdb used MiXCR to reprocess the 5' RACE reads, holding one entry per CDR3 protein. Of about 400,000 distinct CDR3 sequences in the sample, 50% to 60% were seen once. The CDR3 length is 15 residues. Losses at the gene ends were 5 bases for V and 9 bases for J; bases not matched to a gene: 10. Germline CDR1 is SGHAT and CDR2 is FQDESV (reference sequence). The sequenced sample consisted of blood. The receptor was isolated from a man aged 55 to 70 in good health. The chain is built from TRBV11-1 and TRBJ2-1; 10 nucleotides align to TRBD2. CDR3 sequence reads: CASSPRKREGREQFF. The DNA of the CDR3 is TGTGCCAGCAGCCCCCGAAAGCGGGAGGGCCGTGAGCAGTTCTTC.